This note documents a single T cell receptor beta chain sequence. This clonotype showed up many times. What this receptor recognizes is not known. Nothing much larger sits one base from this clone, and base qualities are not available. As encoded in the germline V gene, CDR1 is SGHDN while CDR2 is FVKESK. The germline V end is reduced by 4 bases and the J end by 3 bases; junction bases left unmatched: 9. Taken from cysteine to phenylalanine, the CDR3 has 17 residues. Left in the record is the CDR3 DNA by itself, 51 bases read in frame from the first base. The protocol used for the library was RACE. Sequencing instrument: NextSeq 500. Library preparation attached unique molecular identifiers to individual cDNA molecules for quantitative, reproducible TCR counting. Each blood RNA sample was used to sequence both TCR alpha and TCR beta chains. The original pipeline was this. The median number of TCRs per sample was some 100,000, ranging from 23,224 to 690,600. V, J and CDR3 annotation of the TCR reads was carried out using the Decombinator software suite. To make PS versus PT1 abundance plots, every sample was subsampled to the same number of TCRs (28,000). TCRs were defined as expanded if absent before sensitization and observed at least eight times at the 2-week time point. TCRdb reprocessed the public reads (quality trimming at Q25 with fastp, clone calling with MiXCR) and kept in-frame beta chains. Rows with one shared CDR3 protein collapse into an entry with the most common genes and DNA. The V and J calls shown here were made by TCRdb, not taken from the authors' results. This sample lists 60,000 to 80,000 distinct CDR3 sequences; approximately 6.7% were detected once. The top ten clonotypes cover around 1.6% of the sample.

Taken with the paper, the label for time point translates to: pre-sensitization, week 0. Sample treatment or condition, as interpreted from the label and publication: therapeutic diphenylcyclopropenone sensitization with weekly scalp DPC. At every patch-test visit, the blood draw took place before the patch test was put on. Patients were considered eligible if aged 18 to 70, diagnosed with alopecia and deemed suitable for DPC therapy, and patients were excluded if pregnant. Total RNA was extracted from unfractionated whole blood that had been collected in Tempus Blood RNA tubes. This sample was taken from a study of human T cells and chemical hapten exposure (dated by TCRdb to about 2021). Study-level background: For sensitization, 2% DPC in acetone was applied to a 2 cm by 2 cm area of upper inner arm skin. Patient blood was sampled pre-sensitization (week 0) and at 2, 6 and about 24 weeks after DPC sensitization. Patch testing on the upper back used Finn chambers containing 0.01% DPC, with scoring done after 6 days according to International Contact Dermatitis Research Group standards. Throughout the roughly 25-week study period, patients were also given weekly therapeutic DPC doses on the scalp. Twenty-nine alopecia patients provided blood for TCR sequencing at one to four time points (pre-sensitization, 2, 6 and 24 weeks). This study followed changes in the peripheral blood TCR repertoire in vivo during primary and secondary sensitization of alopecia patients to the hapten diphenylcyclopropenone (DPC). The libraries were sequenced as a pool, and the TCR yield per sample differed mostly because of small variations in library volumes within the pool. Alopecia areata with under or over 50% scalp involvement, alopecia totalis and alopecia universalis were represented in the patient cohort, which was mostly female. Results the study describes overall, beyond this receptor: Compared with pre-sensitization or healthy control sets, expanded TCRs formed significantly more large CDR3 similarity clusters, which is consistent with antigen-driven responses. All patients had alopecia, a presumed autoimmune disease, so their immune response might differ from that of healthy individuals. A positive correlation was found between the number of PT1 expanded TCRs and patch test score, with significance reached at thresholds 8, 16 and 32 but not 4. DPC sensitization did not change the number of TCRs with a frequency above 1 in 1000, and there was no evidence of changes in global repertoire structure. Repeated subsampling changed both the strength of the expansion versus patch-test correlation and the threshold at which that correlation became significant.

The sample was whole blood, taken in connection with sensitization to the hapten diphenylcyclopropenone (DPC). The source is a woman in her twenties or thirties with alopecia areata. Some clones in this sample may be carry-over from other donors' samples. The V and J segments used are TRBV14 and TRBJ1-1; TRBD1 fits 12 bases in the junction. The DNA reads TGTGCCAGCAGCCTCCCGGGACAGGGGGCATCGTACACTGAAGCTTTCTTT. Translated, it reads CASSLPGQGASYTEAFF.